This T cell receptor beta chain came from a study of CD8 T cells in Susac syndrome. Germline V lookup: CDR1 MNHEY, CDR2 SVGEGT. This CDR3 region has 16 residues. Trimming left V 8 bases short and J 7 bases short, with 26 bases between. It was with random hexamers that about 0.45 to 1 ug RNA was reverse transcribed. TCRdb reprocessed the immunoSEQ multiplex PCR reads via MiXCR and lists one record per CDR3 protein. The repertoire has 200,000 to 250,000 distinct CDR3 sequences, roughly 94% of them found once; the top ten carry just over 0.08%. TCR beta sequencing was performed on blood CD8+ and CD4+ T cells. The CD8+ and CD4+ T cells were negatively isolated, with the TEMRA cells enriched by FACS.

Sequenced sample: CD4+ T cells from PBMCs. This clonotype originated in a human donor with multiple sclerosis. The rearrangement uses TRBV6-2 or TRBV6-3 and TRBJ1-2, with TRBD1 as a possible D gene (5 bases). As DNA, the CDR3 is TGTGCCAGCCCAGTTACTCGGGGCCGGGCTCCAAGTGGCTACACCTTC. This gives the protein CASPVTRGRAPSGYTF.